This section outlines one TCR beta chain sequence together with its context. Antigen unknown. This may stem from a read error, because a much larger clone lies one nucleotide away. RNA transcripts yielded amplified TCR beta CDR3 regions. HTBI primers primed a first-round RT-PCR, and a second-round multiplex PCR followed. One entry per CDR3 protein, called by TCRdb with MiXCR from the multiplex PCR reads. The sample holds roughly 700,000 distinct CDR3 sequences, roughly two fifths seen once. Trimming took 6 bases from V and 11 from J; bases not matched to a gene: 17. The CDR3 has 15 residues. In germline, CDR1 is SQVTM, CDR2 ANQGSEA. The source of the sample is a study of Graves' ophthalmopathy and Graves' hyperthyroidism. Study-wide findings and caveats: Most expanded thyroid clonotypes above 0.001 frequency also appeared in blood.

This TCR was sampled from an adult man with Graves' ophthalmopathy. The rearrangement uses TRBV29-1 and TRBJ2-5, with TRBD1 identical over 11 bases. Sequenced material: peripheral blood. CDR3 protein: CSVCGTGGDLREQYF. CDR3 nucleotides: TGCAGCGTCTGCGGGACAGGGGGTGACCTGAGGGAGCAGTACTTC.